This TCR beta chain was identified during a study of tumor-infiltrating lymphocytes in localized non-small cell lung cancer. Study-wide background: The cohort mixed smokers and never-smokers, several histologies, and some post-neoadjuvant-chemotherapy samples.

This clone was seen a few times. Its matching antigen is unknown. Study results and limitations: Available tissue quantity limited TCR sequencing to a patient subset. Different pieces of the same tissue went to different assays, confounding technical variation with intratumor heterogeneity.

Assay: immunoSEQ multiplex PCR; the TCRdb copy retains only in-frame clones and omits some. Of approximately 14,000 clones in the sample, approximately 73% are singletons; the top ten hold around 10%. The sequence was collected from a human donor with non-small cell lung cancer. The sample was uninvolved lung tissue not adjacent to the tumor.

The CDR3 sequence: CASSLTKGVGGPSYNEQFF. DNA for the CDR3: TGCGCCAGCAGCTTAACTAAAGGCGTAGGGGGGCCCTCCTACAATGAGCAGTTCTTC. The V and J genes are TRBV4-1 and TRBJ2-1; D possibly matches TRBD1 or TRBD2 (6 bases each). Germline V gene data show CDR1 as MGHRA and CDR2 as YSYEKL. V lost 5 bases and J 0 bases, leaving 23 bases between the germline ends. The CDR3 runs 19 residues.